This paragraph covers one T cell receptor (beta chain) sequence. Repertoires were generated with immunoSEQ multiplex PCR, while TCRdb's copy carries only in-frame clones and drops some. The sample carries about 55,000 clones, around 95% recorded once. This entry is derived from a study of control samples from healthy donors and cancer patients. The CDR3 is 14 amino acids. Deletions cut 1 base from V and 8 bases from J, with 14 bases between. CDR1 is SGHTA, CDR2 FQGNSA, per germline. The sequenced sample was blood. This sequence joins TRBV7-2 and TRBJ1-2; weak D call: TRBD1 (5 bases). This TCR derives from a woman aged 18-29 years in good health. The CDR3 loop reads CASSLGGLGVGYTF. CDR3 in DNA: TGTGCCAGCAGCTTAGGGGGGTTAGGGGTCGGCTACACCTTC. The complete variable domain, with remaining parts taken from reference TRBV7-2 and TRBJ1-2, reads GAGVSQSPSNKVTEKGKDVELRCDPISGHTALYWYRQSLGQGLEFLIYFQGNSAPDKSGLPSDRFSAERTGGSVSTLTIQRTQQEDSAVYLCASSLGGLGVGYTFGSGTRLTVV.